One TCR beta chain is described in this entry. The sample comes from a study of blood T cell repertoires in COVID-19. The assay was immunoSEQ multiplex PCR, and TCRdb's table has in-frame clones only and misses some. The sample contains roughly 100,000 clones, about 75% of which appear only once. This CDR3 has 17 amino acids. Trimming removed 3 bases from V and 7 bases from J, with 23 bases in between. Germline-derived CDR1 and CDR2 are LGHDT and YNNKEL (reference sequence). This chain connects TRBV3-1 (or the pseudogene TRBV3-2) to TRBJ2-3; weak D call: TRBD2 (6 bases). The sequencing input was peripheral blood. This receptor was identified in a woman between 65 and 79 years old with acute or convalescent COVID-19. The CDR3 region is CASSQGYLVGGGNTQYF. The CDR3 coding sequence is TGTGCCAGCAGCCAGGGGTATTTGGTGGGGGGTGGTAATACGCAGTATTTT.